The 24 T cell receptor beta chains given below trace back to one sample, sequenced in a study of T cells in Graves' hyperthyroidism and ophthalmopathy (dated by TCRdb to the late 2010s). The library was generated by multiplex PCR. Sequencing used an Illumina HiSeq 2000. The TCR beta CDR3 regions were amplified from RNA transcripts. The first round of RT-PCR for the TCR CDR3 was performed with the HTBI primer set and the Qiagen OneStep RT-PCR kit. TCRdb reprocessing: public reads trimmed at Q25 with fastp, clones called with MiXCR, in-frame beta chains kept. Rows with a matching CDR3 protein are joined into one entry that keeps the most common DNA and genes. The table for this sample lists hundreds of thousands of distinct CDR3 sequences; approximately 15% of them were counted only once. The ten most abundant clones make up approximately 25% of the sample. Sequenced sample: blood. All receptors come from a woman in her twenties or thirties with Graves' hyperthyroidism.

Turning to this clonotype: Germline is not matched at one junction end, which may reflect a read error. The chain recombines TRBV18 with TRBJ1-1; 7 bases fit TRBD1. The CDR3 has 13 residues. From germline, CDR1 is KGHSH and CDR2 LQKENI. The CDR3 reads CASSATGNTDAFF. For the CDR3, the DNA is TGTGCCAGCTCTGCGACAGGGAACACTGACGCTTTCTTT.

This chain joins TRBV11-2 and TRBJ1-2; 8 bases match TRBD1. J lost 8 bases, V lost 3 bases, and 17 bases had no gene match. The CDR3 runs to 17 residues. Germline assignment: CDR1 SGHAT and CDR2 FQNNGV. This CDR3 reads CASSFIFAGGTSGGYTF. The CDR3 DNA is TGTGCCAGCAGCTTCATCTTCGCAGGGGGCACTTCGGGAGGCTACACCTTC. The variable domain in full, completed from reference TRBV11-2 and TRBJ1-2, reads EAGVAQSPRYKIIEKRQSVAFWCNPISGHATLYWYQQILGQGPKLLIQFQNNGVVDDSQLPKDRFSAERLKGVDSTLKIQPAKLEDSAVYLCASSFIFAGGTSGGYTFGSGTRLTVV.

This clonotype has only a few counts. The chain links TRBV19 to TRBJ2-7; tentative D call: TRBD2 (5 bases). Between the trimmed V and J ends, which lost 2 bases and 0 bases, there was a span of 8 bases. The CDR3 runs 14 residues. The germline gives CDR1 LNHDA, CDR2 SQIVND (reference sequence). Here the CDR3 reads CASSISGDSYEQYF. CDR3 nucleotides: TGTGCCAGTAGTATAAGCGGCGACTCCTACGAGCAGTACTTC.

V is TRBV3-1 and J is TRBJ1-1; 9 bases agree with TRBD1. The length of the CDR3 is 16 residues. Losses at the gene ends were 0 bases for V and 1 base for J; bases not matched to a gene: 3. Germline lookup yields CDR1 LGHDT and CDR2 YNNKEL (reference sequence). CDR3 sequence (DNA): TGTGCCAGCAGCCAAGATGGGGACAGGGAGAACACTGAAGCTTTCTTT. It yields the protein CASSQDGDRENTEAFF.

The V and J genes are TRBV5-8 and TRBJ2-5, with D tentatively TRBD1 (6 bases). The CDR3 totals 14 residues. The V end lost 4 bases, the J end lost 0 bases, and 10 bases lay between the germline ends. Germline CDR1 is SGHTS and CDR2 is YDEGEE. The CDR3 loop is CASSATGHQETQYF. CDR3 sequence (DNA): TGTGCCAGCAGCGCCACAGGGCACCAAGAGACCCAGTACTTC.

In regard to this clonotype: The junction departs from germline at one end; a sequencing error may be responsible. This sequence joins TRBV28 and TRBJ2-7, with D hard to call. Germline V gives CDR1 MDHEN, CDR2 SYDVKM. This CDR3 has 14 residues. CDR3 sequence (DNA): TGTGCCAGCAGTTTGATGACCGGATCCTACGAGCGGTACTTC. Encoded protein: CASSLMTGSYERYF.

As DNA, the CDR3 is TGCAGTGCTAGAGATCGGGGAAGGCGTGACGAGCAGTACTTC. Translating gives CSARDRGRRDEQYF. The rearrangement joins TRBV20-1 to TRBJ2-7; D possibly corresponds to TRBD2 (5 bases). Trimming removed 0 bases at V and 5 bases at J, with 14 bases between. CDR3 length: 14 amino acids. Germline lookup yields CDR1 DFQATT and CDR2 SNEGSKA (reference sequence).

This clonotype was detected a few times. This chain connects TRBV5-1 to TRBJ2-7, with 8 bases aligning to TRBD1. The germline V gene encodes CDR1 SGHRS and CDR2 YFSETQ. V shed 1 base, J shed 6 bases, and the junction held 6 bases outside the gene matches. The CDR3 totals 14 residues. The CDR3 DNA reads as TGCGCCAGCAGCTTGAATGCAGGGGGCGCCGAGCAGTACTTC. It is translated as CASSLNAGGAEQYF.

Ten or more counts support this clonotype. This rearrangement joins TRBV28 to TRBJ2-7; D gene unclear. Germline CDR1 reads MDHEN; CDR2 reads SYDVKM. With 9 bases removed from V and 3 bases from J, the gap between germline ends came to 15 bases. This CDR3 region has 13 residues. The DNA for the CDR3 is TGTGCCAGTACACTGCCCGGTTTCTACGAGCAGTACTTC. This encodes CASTLPGFYEQYF. Based on the CDR3 plus reference TRBV28 and TRBJ2-7, the full variable domain is DVKVTQSSRYLVKRTGEKVFLECVQDMDHENMFWYRQDPGLGLRLIYFSYDVKMKEKGDIPEGYSVSREKKERFSLILESASTNQTSMYLCASTLPGFYEQYFGPGTRLTVT.

This clonotype has a count of ten or more. This chain uses TRBV11-2 with TRBJ1-6; D gene uncertain. CDR1 SGHAT and CDR2 FQNNGV come from the germline V gene. V was pared by 6 bases and J by 14 bases, with 11 bases between. This CDR3 has 11 residues. This CDR3 reads CASRDLGALHF. As DNA, the CDR3 is TGTGCCAGCAGGGACCTCGGGGCCCTCCACTTT. Full variable domain (remainder filled in from reference TRBV11-2 and TRBJ1-6): EAGVAQSPRYKIIEKRQSVAFWCNPISGHATLYWYQQILGQGPKLLIQFQNNGVVDDSQLPKDRFSAERLKGVDSTLKIQPAKLEDSAVYLCASRDLGALHFGNGTRLTVT.

This clonotype was seen only a few times. The chain uses TRBV20-1 and TRBJ2-5; 13 nucleotides align to TRBD2. The CDR3 runs 18 residues. Germline assignment: CDR1 DFQATT and CDR2 SNEGSKA (reference sequence). The trim removed 3 bases at V and 1 base at J, leaving 11 bases unmatched. CDR3 in amino acids: CSASATIGTSGAQETQYF. DNA of the CDR3: TGCAGTGCTAGCGCCACTATTGGGACTAGCGGGGCCCAAGAGACCCAGTACTTC.

This clonotype has ten or more counts. V and J are TRBV20-1 and TRBJ2-2, with D unresolved. With 0 bases removed from V and 4 bases from J, the gap between germline ends came to 9 bases. Per germline, CDR1 DFQATT and CDR2 SNEGSKA (reference sequence). This CDR3 is built from 14 residues. DNA for the CDR3: TGCAGTGCTAGAGATTCAGGAATCACCGGGGAGCTGTTTTTT. Its translation is CSARDSGITGELFF.

This clonotype was recorded a few times. The chain couples TRBV18 to TRBJ2-3; perhaps TRBD2 as D (5 bases). CDR3 length equals 13 residues. CDR1 KGHSH and CDR2 LQKENI come from the germline V gene. V was clipped by 2 bases and J by 6 bases, with 9 bases between them. The CDR3 reads CASSPARGDTQYF. For the CDR3, the DNA is TGTGCCAGCTCACCAGCTCGGGGTGATACGCAGTATTTT.

This clonotype was counted ten times or more. This chain connects TRBV5-1 to TRBJ2-5; possibly TRBD1 for D (6 bases). The length of the CDR3 is 15 residues. Trimming removed 0 bases at V and 1 base at J, with 10 bases between. Germline V CDR1 and CDR2: SGHRS, YFSETQ. The CDR3 is CASSLVGAAQETQYF. The CDR3 DNA follows: TGCGCCAGCAGCTTGGTGGGGGCCGCCCAAGAGACCCAGTACTTC.

This clonotype was counted many times. This rearrangement joins TRBV12-3 or TRBV12-4 to TRBJ1-1; no clear D. Trimming cost V 3 bases and J 7 bases, with 12 bases left between them. This CDR3 has 13 residues. The CDR3 DNA is TGTGCCAGCAGTTTCACTCGCCCCGGTGAAGCTTTCTTT. Its protein product is CASSFTRPGEAFF.

With regard to this clonotype: This may stem from a read error, because a much larger clone lies one nucleotide away. This chain uses TRBV10-3 with TRBJ2-5; TRBD1 matches 8 bases. The CDR3 length is 14 residues. The V gene's germline CDR1 is ENHRY and CDR2 SYGVKD. CDR3: CTIREDRAFPTQYF. CDR3 DNA sequence: TGTACCATCAGAGAGGACAGGGCTTTTCCGACCCAGTACTTC.

This clonotype was counted only a few times. The chain has TRBV9 and TRBJ2-5; TRBD1 or TRBD2 may be the D gene (5 bases each). The CDR3 runs 14 residues. The V gene lost 4 bases and the J gene lost 7 bases, with 17 bases spanning the gap. Germline CDR1 and CDR2: SGDLS and YYNGEE. CDR3 DNA: TGTGCCAGCAGCCCCGTGGGGGTTCGGTCGACCCAGTACTTC. Translating gives CASSPVGVRSTQYF.

The sample holds a few counts of this clonotype. Being one base from a much bigger clone, this may be a read error. The chain uses TRBV9 and TRBJ2-7, with TRBD1 matching 8 bases. Trimming cost V 3 bases and J 2 bases; bases outside gene matches: 1. Germline CDR1 reads SGDLS; CDR2 reads YYNGEE. The length of the CDR3 is 13 residues. DNA of the CDR3: TGTGCCAGCAGCGGACAGGGGCCCTACGAGCAGTACTTC. Protein product: CASSGQGPYEQYF.

The chain employs TRBV18 and TRBJ2-5, with TRBD2 matching 8 bases. The CDR3 covers 15 residues. Germline values: CDR1 KGHSH, CDR2 LQKENI. Unmatched junction bases numbered 7, after V lost 3 bases and J lost 4 bases. CDR3 region: CASSPSIAGLETQYF. CDR3 sequence (DNA): TGTGCCAGCTCACCGTCGATAGCGGGATTAGAGACCCAGTACTTC.

This clonotype was seen at least ten times. V usage is TRBV24-1 and J usage is TRBJ2-7; 7 bases agree with TRBD1. CDR3 size: 15 residues. CDR1 is KGHDR and CDR2 is SFDVKD in the germline V gene. V lost 7 bases to trimming and J lost 0 bases; unmatched junction nucleotides: 8. The CDR3 DNA reads as TGTGCCACCAGCTCTGGCAGGGGGACCTCCTACGAGCAGTACTTC. Protein sequence: CATSSGRGTSYEQYF.

This clonotype was observed many times. The V call is TRBV20-1, the J call TRBJ2-7; D is perhaps TRBD1 (5 bases). The V end lost 8 bases, the J end lost 0 bases, and 14 bases lay between the germline ends. The germline V gene encodes CDR1 DFQATT and CDR2 SNEGSKA (reference sequence). This CDR3 is built from 13 residues. This CDR3 reads CSTVTGYSYEQYF. In DNA form, the CDR3 reads TGCAGTACCGTAACAGGATACTCCTACGAGCAGTACTTC.

The table lists this clonotype with a few counts. J is TRBJ2-1 and V is TRBV28; 10 bases fit TRBD1. Trimming took 8 bases from V and 11 from J; bases not matched to a gene: 15. The CDR3 has 15 amino acids. Germline V lookup: CDR1 MDHEN, CDR2 SYDVKM. The CDR3: CASSPTGTGAKKQFF. DNA for the CDR3: TGTGCCAGCTCTCCCACCGGGACAGGGGCAAAAAAGCAGTTCTTC.

This clonotype was observed a few times. This likely comes from a read error, as the CDR3 has no conserved phenylalanine or tryptophan at its end. V usage is TRBV28 and J usage is TRBJ2-7; D not resolved. Germline V CDR1 and CDR2: MDHEN, SYDVKM. The CDR3 totals 13 residues. Deletions cut 6 bases from V and 4 bases from J, with 13 bases between. The CDR3 is CASSLGGGYEQYL. For the CDR3, the DNA is TGTGCCAGCAGCCTAGGTGGTGGGTACGAGCAGTACCTC.

This clonotype was counted only a few times. The chain uses TRBV27 and TRBJ2-6; D is possibly TRBD1 or TRBD2 (6 bases each). Germline V gene sequence: CDR1 MNHEY, CDR2 SMNVEV (reference sequence). This CDR3 comprises 19 residues. V lost 3 bases and J lost 0, with 18 bases in between. CDR3 sequence (DNA): TGTGCCAGCAGTTTCGGGGGCCCTAGTCTTTTCTCTGGGGCCAACGTCCTGACTTTC. It codes for CASSFGGPSLFSGANVLTF.